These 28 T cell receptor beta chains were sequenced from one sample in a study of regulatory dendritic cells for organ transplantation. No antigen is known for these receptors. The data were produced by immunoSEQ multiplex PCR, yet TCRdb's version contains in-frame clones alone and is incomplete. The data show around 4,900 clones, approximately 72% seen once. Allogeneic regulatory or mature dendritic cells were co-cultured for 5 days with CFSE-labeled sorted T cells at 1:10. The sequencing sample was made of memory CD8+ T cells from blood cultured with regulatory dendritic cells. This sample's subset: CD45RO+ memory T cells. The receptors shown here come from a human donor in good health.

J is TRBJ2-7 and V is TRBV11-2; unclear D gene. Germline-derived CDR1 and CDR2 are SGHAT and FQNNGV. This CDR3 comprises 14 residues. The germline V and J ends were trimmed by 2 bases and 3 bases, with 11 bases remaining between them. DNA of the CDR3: TGTGCCAGCAGCTTATTTGGCCCGGTCTACGAGCAGTACTTC. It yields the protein CASSLFGPVYEQYF.

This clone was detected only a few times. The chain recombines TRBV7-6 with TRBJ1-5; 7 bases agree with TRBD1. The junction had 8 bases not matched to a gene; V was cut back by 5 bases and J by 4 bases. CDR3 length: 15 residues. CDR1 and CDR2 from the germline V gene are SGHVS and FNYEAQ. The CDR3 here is CASSPLTGPNQPQHF. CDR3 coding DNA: TGTGCCAGCAGCCCGCTGACAGGGCCGAATCAGCCCCAGCATTTT.

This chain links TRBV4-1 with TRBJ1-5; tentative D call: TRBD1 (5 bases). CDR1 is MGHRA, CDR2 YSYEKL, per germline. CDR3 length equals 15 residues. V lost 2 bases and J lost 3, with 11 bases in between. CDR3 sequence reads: CASSQKGRNNQPQHF. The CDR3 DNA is TGCGCCAGCAGCCAAAAGGGACGGAACAATCAGCCCCAGCATTTT.

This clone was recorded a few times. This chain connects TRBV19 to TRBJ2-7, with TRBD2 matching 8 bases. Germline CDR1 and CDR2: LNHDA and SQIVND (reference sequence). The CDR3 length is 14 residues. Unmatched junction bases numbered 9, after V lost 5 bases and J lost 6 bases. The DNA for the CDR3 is TGTGCCAGTAGTCCGGGACTAGGATTGCTCGAGCAGTACTTC. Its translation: CASSPGLGLLEQYF. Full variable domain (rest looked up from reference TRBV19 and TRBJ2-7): DGGITQSPKYLFRKEGQNVTLSCEQNLNHDAMYWYRQDPGQGLRLIYYSQIVNDFQKGDIAEGYSVSREKKESFPLTVTSAQKNPTAFYLCASSPGLGLLEQYFGPGTRLTVT.

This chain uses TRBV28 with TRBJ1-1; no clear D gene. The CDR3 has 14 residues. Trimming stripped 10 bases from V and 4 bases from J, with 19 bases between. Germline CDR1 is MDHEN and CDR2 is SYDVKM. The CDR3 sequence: CATRRPNRGTEAFF. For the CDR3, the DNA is TGTGCCACCCGACGTCCAAACCGGGGCACTGAAGCTTTCTTT.

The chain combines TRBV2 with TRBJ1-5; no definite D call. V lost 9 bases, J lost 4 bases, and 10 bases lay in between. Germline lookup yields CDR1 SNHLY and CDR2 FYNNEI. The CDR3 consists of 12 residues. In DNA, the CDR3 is TGTGCCAGTGGGGATTTTAATCAGCCCCAGCATTTT. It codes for CASGDFNQPQHF.

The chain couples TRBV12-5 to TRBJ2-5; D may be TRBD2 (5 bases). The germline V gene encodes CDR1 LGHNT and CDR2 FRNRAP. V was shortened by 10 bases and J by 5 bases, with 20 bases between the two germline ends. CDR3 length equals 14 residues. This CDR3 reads CATQRPPWRETQYF. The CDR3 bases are TGTGCTACTCAGAGGCCTCCCTGGAGGGAGACCCAGTACTTC.

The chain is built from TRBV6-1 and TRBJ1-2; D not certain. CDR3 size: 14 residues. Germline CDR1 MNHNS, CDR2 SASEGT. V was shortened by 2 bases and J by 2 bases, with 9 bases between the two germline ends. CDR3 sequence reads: CASSEFGPNYGYTF. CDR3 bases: TGTGCCAGCAGTGAATTCGGCCCCAACTATGGCTACACCTTC.

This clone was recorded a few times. Here the CDR3 DNA reads TGTGCCAGCAGCGTTACTAGCGGGGGTACAGATACGCAGTATTTT. This translates into CASSVTSGGTDTQYF. The V gene is TRBV6-4, the J gene TRBJ2-3, with TRBD2 matching 11 bases. From germline, CDR1 is MRHNA and CDR2 SNTAGT. This CDR3 is 15 amino acids long. Unmatched junction bases numbered 5, after V lost 6 bases and J lost 3 bases.

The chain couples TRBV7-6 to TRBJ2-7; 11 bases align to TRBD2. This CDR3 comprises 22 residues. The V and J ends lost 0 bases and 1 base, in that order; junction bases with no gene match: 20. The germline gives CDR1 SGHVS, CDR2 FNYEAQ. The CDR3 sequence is CASSLARGRGTSGSPISYEQYF. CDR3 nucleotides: TGTGCCAGCAGCTTAGCGCGGGGGCGCGGGACTAGCGGATCACCGATATCCTACGAGCAGTACTTC. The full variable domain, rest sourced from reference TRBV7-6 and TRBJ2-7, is GAGVSQSPRYKVTKRGQDVALRCDPISGHVSLYWYRQALGQGPEFLTYFNYEAQQDKSGLPNDRFSAERPEGSISTLTIQRTEQRDSAMYRCASSLARGRGTSGSPISYEQYFGPGTRLTVT.

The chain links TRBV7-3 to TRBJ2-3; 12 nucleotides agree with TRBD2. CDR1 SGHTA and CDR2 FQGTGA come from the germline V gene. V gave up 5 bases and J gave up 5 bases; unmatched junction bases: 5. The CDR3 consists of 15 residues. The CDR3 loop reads CASSRTSGDGDTQYF. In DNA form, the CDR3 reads TGTGCCAGCAGCCGGACTAGCGGGGACGGAGATACGCAGTATTTT.

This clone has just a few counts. CDR3 loop: CASSLSGLAGSYEQFF. The CDR3 nucleotides read TGTGCCAGCAGCTTATCCGGACTAGCGGGATCTTATGAGCAGTTCTTC. This chain links TRBV7-9 with TRBJ2-1; TRBD2 aligns across 12 bases. Germline CDR1 is SEHNR and CDR2 is FQNEAQ (reference sequence). There are 16 residues in the CDR3. Germline trimming cut 2 bases from V and 8 bases from J; bases unmatched to any gene: 7.

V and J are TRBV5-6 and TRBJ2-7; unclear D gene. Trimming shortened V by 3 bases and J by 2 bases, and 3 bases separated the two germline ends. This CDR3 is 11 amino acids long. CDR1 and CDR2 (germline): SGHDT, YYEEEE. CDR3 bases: TGTGCCAGCAGCTCGGCCTACGAGCAGTACTTC. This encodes CASSSAYEQYF.

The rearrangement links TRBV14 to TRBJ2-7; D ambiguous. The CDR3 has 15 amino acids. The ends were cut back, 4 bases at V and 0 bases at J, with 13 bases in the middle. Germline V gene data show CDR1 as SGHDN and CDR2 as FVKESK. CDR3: CASSRRTVGSYEQYF. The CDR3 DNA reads TGTGCCAGCAGCCGTCGGACGGTTGGCTCCTACGAGCAGTACTTC.

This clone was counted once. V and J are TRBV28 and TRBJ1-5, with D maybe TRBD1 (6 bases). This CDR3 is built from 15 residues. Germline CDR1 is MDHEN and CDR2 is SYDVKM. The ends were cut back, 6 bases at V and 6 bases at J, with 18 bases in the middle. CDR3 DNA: TGTGCCAGCAGCACCCGGACAGAAGATGGTCAGCCCCAGCATTTT. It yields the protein CASSTRTEDGQPQHF.

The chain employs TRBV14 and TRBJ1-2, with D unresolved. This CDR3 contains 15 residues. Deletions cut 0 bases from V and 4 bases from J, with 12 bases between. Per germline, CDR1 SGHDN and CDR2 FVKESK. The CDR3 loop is CASSQERNRFYGYTF. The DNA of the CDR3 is TGTGCCAGCAGCCAAGAACGGAACCGTTTCTATGGCTACACCTTC.

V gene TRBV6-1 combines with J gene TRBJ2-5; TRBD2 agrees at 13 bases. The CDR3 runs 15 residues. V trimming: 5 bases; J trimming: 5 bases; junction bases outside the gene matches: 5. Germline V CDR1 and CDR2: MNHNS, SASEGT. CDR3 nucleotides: TGTGCCAGCAGTCCCACTAGCGGGGGGGCGGAGACCCAGTACTTC. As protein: CASSPTSGGAETQYF.

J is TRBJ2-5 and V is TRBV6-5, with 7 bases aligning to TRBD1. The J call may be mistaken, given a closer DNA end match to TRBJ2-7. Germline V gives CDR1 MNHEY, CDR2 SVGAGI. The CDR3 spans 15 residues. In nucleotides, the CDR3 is TGTGCCAGCGGAGATTCGGGGACAGCCTGGCACGAGCAGTACTTC. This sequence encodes CASGDSGTAWHEQYF.

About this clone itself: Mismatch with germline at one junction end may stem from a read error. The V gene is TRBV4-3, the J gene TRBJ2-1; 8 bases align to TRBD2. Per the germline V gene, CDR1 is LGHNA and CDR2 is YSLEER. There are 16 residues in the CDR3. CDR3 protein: CASSRDGGASHNEQFF. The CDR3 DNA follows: TGCGCCAGCAGCCGCGACGGGGGGGCCTCCCACAATGAGCAGTTCTTC.

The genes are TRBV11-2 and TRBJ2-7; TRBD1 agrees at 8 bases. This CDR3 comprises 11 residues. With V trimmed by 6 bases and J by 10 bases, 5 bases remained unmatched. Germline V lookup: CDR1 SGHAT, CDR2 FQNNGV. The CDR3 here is CASRKTGEQYF. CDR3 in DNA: TGTGCCAGCAGAAAGACAGGGGAACAGTACTTC.

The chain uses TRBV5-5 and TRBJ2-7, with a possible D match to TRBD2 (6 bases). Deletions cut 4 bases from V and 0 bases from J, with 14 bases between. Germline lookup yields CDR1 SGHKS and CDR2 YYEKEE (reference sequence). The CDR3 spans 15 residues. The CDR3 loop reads CASSIGLPSSYEQYF. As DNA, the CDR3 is TGTGCCAGCAGCATAGGACTACCCAGCTCCTACGAGCAGTACTTC.

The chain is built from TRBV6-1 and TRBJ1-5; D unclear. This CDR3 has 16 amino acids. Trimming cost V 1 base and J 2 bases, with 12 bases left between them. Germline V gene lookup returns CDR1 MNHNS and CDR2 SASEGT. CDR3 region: CASSEGDGAGNQPQHF. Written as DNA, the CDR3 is TGTGCCAGCAGTGAAGGAGACGGAGCCGGCAATCAGCCCCAGCATTTT.

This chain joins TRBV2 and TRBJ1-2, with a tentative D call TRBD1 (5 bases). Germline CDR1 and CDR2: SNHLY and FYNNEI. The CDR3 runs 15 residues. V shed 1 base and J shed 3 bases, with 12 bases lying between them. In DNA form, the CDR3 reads TGTGCCAGCAGTGAAGTGGGCAGGGCGTACTATGGCTACACCTTC. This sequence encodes CASSEVGRAYYGYTF.

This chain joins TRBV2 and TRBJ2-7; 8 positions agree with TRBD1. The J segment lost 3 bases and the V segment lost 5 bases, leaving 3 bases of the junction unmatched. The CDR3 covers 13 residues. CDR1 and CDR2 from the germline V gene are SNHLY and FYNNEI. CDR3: CASSQGAFYEQYF. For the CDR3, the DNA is TGTGCCAGCAGTCAGGGGGCCTTCTACGAGCAGTACTTC.

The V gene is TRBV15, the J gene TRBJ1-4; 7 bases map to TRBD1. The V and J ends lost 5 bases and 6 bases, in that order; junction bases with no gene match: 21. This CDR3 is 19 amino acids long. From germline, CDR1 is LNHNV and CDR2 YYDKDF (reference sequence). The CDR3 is CATSEFRQPRTGEDEKLFF. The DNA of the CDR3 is TGTGCCACCAGCGAATTTAGACAGCCAAGGACAGGAGAAGATGAAAAACTGTTTTTT. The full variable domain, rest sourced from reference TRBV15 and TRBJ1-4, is DAMVIQNPRYQVTQFGKPVTLSCSQTLNHNVMYWYQQKSSQAPKLLFHYYDKDFNNEADTPDNFQSRRPNTSFCFLDIRSPGLGDTAMYLCATSEFRQPRTGEDEKLFFGSGTQLSVL.

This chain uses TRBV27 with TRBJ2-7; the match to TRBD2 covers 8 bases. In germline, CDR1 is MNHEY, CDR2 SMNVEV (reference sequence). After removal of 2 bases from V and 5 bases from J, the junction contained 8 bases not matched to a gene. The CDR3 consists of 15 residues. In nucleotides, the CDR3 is TGTGCCAGCAGTTTAGGGTCGGGGGGGTTTGACGAGCAGTACTTC. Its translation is CASSLGSGGFDEQYF.

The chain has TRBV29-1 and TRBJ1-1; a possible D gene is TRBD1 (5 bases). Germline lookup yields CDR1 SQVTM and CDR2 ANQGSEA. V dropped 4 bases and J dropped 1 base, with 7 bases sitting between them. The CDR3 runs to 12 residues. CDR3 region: CSVGTQNTEAFF. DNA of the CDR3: TGCAGCGTTGGGACACAGAACACTGAAGCTTTCTTT. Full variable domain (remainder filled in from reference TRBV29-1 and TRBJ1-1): SAVISQKPSRDICQRGTSLTIQCQVDSQVTMMFWYRQQPGQSLTLIATANQGSEATYESGFVIDKFPISRPNLTFSTLTVSNMSPEDSSIYLCSVGTQNTEAFFGQGTRLTVV.

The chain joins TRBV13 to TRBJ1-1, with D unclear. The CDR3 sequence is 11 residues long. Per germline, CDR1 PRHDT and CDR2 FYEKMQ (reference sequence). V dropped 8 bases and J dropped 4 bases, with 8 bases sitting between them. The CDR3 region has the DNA TGTGCCAGCGGAGGGTCCACTGAAGCTTTCTTT. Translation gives CASGGSTEAFF.